This T cell receptor beta chain was found in a study of T cells in localized non-small cell lung cancer. General study findings and limits: Greater T cell density in blood accompanied longer overall survival. Within adjacent lung there appeared a median 57 of the top 100 tumor clones.

Clones were read by immunoSEQ multiplex PCR, and TCRdb kept only the in-frame ones, dropping some. The table records 75,000 to 80,000 clones, around 89% of them present only once. The CDR3 runs 14 residues. Germline values: CDR1 SGHVS, CDR2 FQNEAQ. V dropped 0 bases and J dropped 8 bases, with 13 bases sitting between them. This clone is categorized as large. Its antigen is still unknown. The chain links TRBV7-8 to TRBJ1-2, with a weak D call TRBD1 (6 bases). The sequencing used peripheral blood, collected before any cancer treatment. The clonotype was recovered from a woman between 35 and 70 years old with stage I squamous cell lung carcinoma. The chain's CDR3 is CASSLASRGRGYTF. The CDR3 bases are TGTGCCAGCAGCTTAGCGTCCAGGGGTAGAGGCTACACCTTC.